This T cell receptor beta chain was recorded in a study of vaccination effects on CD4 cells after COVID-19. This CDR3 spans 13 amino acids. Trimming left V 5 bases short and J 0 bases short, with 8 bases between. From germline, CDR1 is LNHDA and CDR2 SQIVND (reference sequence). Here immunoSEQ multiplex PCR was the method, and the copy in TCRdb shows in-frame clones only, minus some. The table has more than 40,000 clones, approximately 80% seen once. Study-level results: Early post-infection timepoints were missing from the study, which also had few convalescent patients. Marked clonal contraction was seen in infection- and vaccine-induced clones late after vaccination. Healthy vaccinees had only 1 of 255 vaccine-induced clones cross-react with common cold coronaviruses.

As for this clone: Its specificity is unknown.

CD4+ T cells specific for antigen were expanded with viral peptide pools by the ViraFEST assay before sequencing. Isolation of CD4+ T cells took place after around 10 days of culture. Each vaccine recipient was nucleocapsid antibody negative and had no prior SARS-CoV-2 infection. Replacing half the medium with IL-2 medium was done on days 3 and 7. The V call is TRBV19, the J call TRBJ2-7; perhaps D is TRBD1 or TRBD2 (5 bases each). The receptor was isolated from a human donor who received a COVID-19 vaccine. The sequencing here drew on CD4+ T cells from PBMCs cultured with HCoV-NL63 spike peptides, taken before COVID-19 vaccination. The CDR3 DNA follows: TGTGCCAGTAGTGGGGGTAGCTCCTACGAGCAGTACGTC. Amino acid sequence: CASSGGSSYEQYV.